The rows below give T cell receptor beta chains drawn from one sample of a study of T cells expressing NK-cell markers. Using the 5' RACE reads, TCRdb records one entry per CDR3 protein without DNA. The ten top clones account for over 1.3%, within a sample of a few hundred thousand distinct CDR3 sequences. Sequencing was performed on blood T cells: a sorted CD56 or NKG2C T cell subset, CD4+ or CD8+ T cells, or bulk PBMC T cells (not recorded which). These receptors all stem from a woman between 45 and 60 years old in good health. The CDR3 runs from the conserved cysteine through the conserved F or W. The order of the fields is CDR3 protein, V gene, J gene.

CASSRGGLRGYTF	TRBV12-3/TRBV12-4	TRBJ1-2
CASSLEGRVGPNEQFF	TRBV12-3/TRBV12-4	TRBJ2-1
CASSPLGTRHNEQFF	TRBV3-1	TRBJ2-1
CATSREGPGSTSGAWEQFF	TRBV15	TRBJ2-1
CASSQVPGANPYNEQFF	TRBV4-1	TRBJ2-1
CASRIAGELETQYF	TRBV12-3/TRBV12-4	TRBJ2-5
CASGPRGVGNEQFF	TRBV7-9	TRBJ2-1
CASSRQQWTGELFF	TRBV5-5	TRBJ2-2
CASSLRQGGGGYTF	TRBV28	TRBJ1-2
CASRGQLGYDGYTF	TRBV12-3/TRBV12-4	TRBJ1-2
CASPTGDYGYTF	TRBV2	TRBJ1-2
CASSQVSGRNYNEQFF	TRBV4-2	TRBJ2-1
CAWSGGKLSSYNEQFF	TRBV30	TRBJ2-1
CASSLVGGTGAEAFF	TRBV7-2	TRBJ1-1
CASRGVGANVLTF	TRBV13	TRBJ2-6
CASSPRGGRDEQFF	TRBV7-2	TRBJ2-1
CASSLLRGSGANVLTF	TRBV5-6	TRBJ2-6
CASSLLWFGTGGSHEQFF	TRBV12-3/TRBV12-4	TRBJ2-1
CASSSGLAGSETQYF	TRBV6-2/TRBV6-3	TRBJ2-5
CASSQVGLAGWDTGELFF	TRBV3-1	TRBJ2-2
CASSPGRQGQPQHF	TRBV7-8	TRBJ1-5
CASRQGTGVSSDQPQHF	TRBV6-1	TRBJ1-5
CASSLIASEYNEQFF	TRBV4-2	TRBJ2-1
CASRFTWGDTQYF	TRBV12-5	TRBJ2-3
CASSSRPMGLNTEAFF	TRBV19	TRBJ1-1
CASSLVAVSYNEQFF	TRBV7-2	TRBJ2-1
CASSWGTARTGELFF	TRBV5-1	TRBJ2-2
CSARQSYEQYF	TRBV29-1	TRBJ2-7
CASRSSPWGGGDTQYF	TRBV6-5	TRBJ2-3
CSATRSYGYTF	TRBV29-1	TRBJ1-2
CASSKARPSNTGELFF	TRBV21-1	TRBJ2-2
CASYARDRGTDTQYF	TRBV2	TRBJ2-3
CASSQALLAKNIQYF	TRBV4-2	TRBJ2-4
CASSQYLAGDETQYF	TRBV14	TRBJ2-5
CASSENPRQTGELFF	TRBV2	TRBJ2-2
CASSKGGGDTEAFF	TRBV2	TRBJ1-1
CSARDVMWGSNTEAFF	TRBV20-1	TRBJ1-1
CSACFDRCNEKLFF	TRBV20-1	TRBJ1-4
CASSPYSGSEQYF	TRBV3-1	TRBJ2-7
CSVGGGRREQYF	TRBV29-1	TRBJ2-7
CASSQEGTGPNQPQHF	TRBV4-1	TRBJ1-5